A single sample gave rise to the 30 T cell receptor beta chains below, sequenced in a study of T cell clonotyping in hematopoietic cell transplantation. Data came from immunoSEQ multiplex PCR; TCRdb stores just in-frame clones and leaves some out. The sample contains around 40,000 clones, roughly 94% of which appear only once. Described time point: recipient sample about 28 days before transplant, after cytoreduction. Sequenced material: peripheral blood mononuclear cells, taken before stem cell transplant. Source of these receptors: a middle-aged man with chronic myeloid leukemia. Some clones in this sample may be carry-over from other donors' samples.

The J gene is TRBJ1-1, the V gene TRBV27; no clear D. V was shortened by 2 bases and J by 8 bases, with 12 bases between the two germline ends. Per germline, CDR1 MNHEY and CDR2 SMNVEV (reference sequence). This CDR3 region has 13 residues. The CDR3 sequence: CASSLNWAGEAFF. CDR3 nucleotide sequence: TGTGCCAGCAGTTTAAATTGGGCGGGGGAAGCTTTCTTT.

This clone occurred once. The chain recombines TRBV7-9 with TRBJ1-1; D is unresolved. The CDR3 totals 13 residues. In germline, CDR1 is SEHNR, CDR2 FQNEAQ (reference sequence). The V and J ends lost 2 bases and 5 bases respectively, with 9 bases between them. This CDR3 is CASSLTEVTEAFF. The CDR3 nucleotides are TGTGCCAGCAGCTTAACAGAGGTGACTGAAGCTTTCTTT.

The chain combines TRBV14 with TRBJ2-2; TRBD1 agrees at 10 bases. There are 19 residues in the CDR3. CDR1 SGHDN and CDR2 FVKESK come from the germline V gene. The ends lost 4 bases at V and 1 base at J; junction bases unmatched: 12. The CDR3 sequence is CASSLSWGTGVLNTGELFF. The CDR3 nucleotides read TGTGCCAGCAGCCTCTCCTGGGGGACAGGGGTCTTGAACACCGGGGAGCTGTTTTTT.

The V call is TRBV5-1, the J call TRBJ2-5; D is perhaps TRBD2 (6 bases). The CDR3 consists of 13 residues. Germline CDR1 and CDR2: SGHRS and YFSETQ. V was shortened by 3 bases and J by 4 bases, with 10 bases between the two germline ends. CDR3 loop: CASSSQGGETQYF. The CDR3 DNA sequence: TGCGCCAGCAGCTCCCAGGGAGGAGAGACCCAGTACTTC.

The chain recombines TRBV6-5 with TRBJ2-3; D call uncertain. CDR3 size: 14 residues. Trimming stripped 2 bases from V and 4 bases from J, with 10 bases between. The germline gives CDR1 MNHEY, CDR2 SVGAGI. The CDR3 region is CASSYRLDADTQYF. The CDR3 nucleotides read TGTGCCAGCAGTTACCGGCTAGATGCAGATACGCAGTATTTT.

This chain uses TRBV28 with TRBJ1-4; D remains ambiguous. Trimming shortened V by 3 bases and J by 5 bases, and 10 bases separated the two germline ends. This CDR3 is 14 amino acids long. Germline loops: CDR1 MDHEN, CDR2 SYDVKM. For the CDR3, the DNA is TGTGCCAGCAGTTTGGGAACTCCCAATGAAAAACTGTTTTTT. Its translation: CASSLGTPNEKLFF.

The chain combines TRBV5-4 with TRBJ1-1; D is unclear. V was trimmed by 3 bases and J by 4 bases, leaving 7 bases between them. This CDR3 is 12 amino acids long. Germline lookup yields CDR1 SGHNT and CDR2 YYREEE (reference sequence). CDR3 loop: CASSWELTEAFF. For the CDR3, the DNA is TGTGCCAGCAGCTGGGAACTCACTGAAGCTTTCTTT.

This chain links TRBV4-2 with TRBJ2-5, with D possibly being TRBD2 (6 bases). The V gene lost 1 base and the J gene lost 1 base, with 10 bases spanning the gap. The length of the CDR3 is 15 residues. Per germline, CDR1 LGHNA and CDR2 YNFKEQ. In DNA form, the CDR3 reads TGTGCCAGCAGCCAAGGTGTCGGGGGCCAAGAGACCCAGTACTTC. Amino acids: CASSQGVGGQETQYF.

The CDR3 region is CASSPLSGRVNTEAFF. CDR3 nucleotide sequence: TGCGCCAGCAGCCCCCTCTCGGGGCGGGTCAACACTGAAGCTTTCTTT. The rearrangement joins TRBV5-1 to TRBJ1-1; D might be TRBD1 (5 bases). The V gene lost 4 bases and the J gene lost 2 bases, with 18 bases spanning the gap. CDR1 SGHRS and CDR2 YFSETQ come from the germline V gene. The CDR3 is 16 amino acids.

The chain carries TRBV4-3 and TRBJ2-3; TRBD2 agrees at 11 bases. Germline V CDR1 and CDR2: LGHNA, YSLEER. J was trimmed by 3 bases and V by 5 bases; bases with no gene match: 4. The CDR3 runs to 15 residues. CDR3 in amino acids: CASSFSGGATDTQYF. CDR3 bases: TGCGCCAGCAGCTTTAGCGGGGGGGCAACAGATACGCAGTATTTT.

V is TRBV28 and J is TRBJ2-1, with 9 positions matching TRBD1. Germline CDR1 MDHEN, CDR2 SYDVKM. This CDR3 region has 15 residues. V lost 4 bases to trimming and J lost 5 bases; unmatched junction nucleotides: 6. CDR3 sequence: CASSYPGQGHNEQFF. CDR3 sequence (DNA): TGTGCCAGCAGTTATCCGGGACAGGGACACAATGAGCAGTTCTTC. The variable domain in full, completed from reference TRBV28 and TRBJ2-1, reads DVKVTQSSRYLVKRTGEKVFLECVQDMDHENMFWYRQDPGLGLRLIYFSYDVKMKEKGDIPEGYSVSREKKERFSLILESASTNQTSMYLCASSYPGQGHNEQFFGPGTRLTVL.

The chain recombines TRBV28 with TRBJ1-6; 7 bases map to TRBD1. CDR3 size: 16 residues. Germline V gene data show CDR1 as MDHEN and CDR2 as SYDVKM. Unmatched junction bases numbered 9, after V lost 6 bases and J lost 4 bases. The CDR3 sequence is CASRSGQRTYNSPLHF. CDR3 DNA: TGTGCCAGCAGATCGGGACAGCGAACTTATAATTCACCCCTCCACTTT.

The V call is TRBV30, the J call TRBJ1-5; 8 nucleotides align to TRBD1. CDR1 is GTSNPN, CDR2 SVGIG, per germline (reference sequence). The V gene end was trimmed by 1 base and the J gene end by 4 bases; junction bases not matched to a gene: 3. The CDR3 runs to 14 residues. CDR3 protein: CAWSEGQDNQPQHF. The DNA for the CDR3 is TGTGCCTGGAGTGAGGGACAGGATAATCAGCCCCAGCATTTT.

V and J are TRBV7-2 and TRBJ1-2, with a tentative D call TRBD1 (6 bases). Trimming removed 5 bases at V and 4 bases at J, with 17 bases between. Germline V gene sequence: CDR1 SGHTA, CDR2 FQGNSA. The CDR3 is 15 amino acids. The CDR3 protein is CASSRDRPDFYGYTF. The CDR3 DNA follows: TGTGCCAGCAGCCGCGACAGGCCGGACTTCTATGGCTACACCTTC.

The V call is TRBV14, the J call TRBJ2-6, with a tentative D call TRBD1 (5 bases). Trimming took 4 bases from V and 0 from J, leaving 16 bases between them. Germline V lookup: CDR1 SGHDN, CDR2 FVKESK. This CDR3 region has 18 residues. The CDR3 loop reads CASSLMKGKGSGANVLTF. CDR3 nucleotide sequence: TGTGCCAGCAGCCTGATGAAGGGGAAGGGCTCTGGGGCCAACGTCCTGACTTTC.

The genes are TRBV30 and TRBJ2-1; D not certain. The germline gives CDR1 GTSNPN, CDR2 SVGIG (reference sequence). V dropped 6 bases and J dropped 0 bases, with 12 bases sitting between them. CDR3 size: 14 residues. The CDR3 loop is CACIRTSSYNEQFF. In DNA form, the CDR3 reads TGTGCCTGTATTAGGACGAGCTCCTACAATGAGCAGTTCTTC.

V is TRBV19 and J is TRBJ2-5; weak D call: TRBD1 (5 bases). Germline lookup yields CDR1 LNHDA and CDR2 SQIVND (reference sequence). Between the trimmed V and J ends, which lost 5 bases and 5 bases, there was a span of 15 bases. This CDR3 is 14 amino acids long. The CDR3 reads CASSPKTVRETQYF. DNA for the CDR3: TGTGCCAGTAGTCCCAAGACAGTCCGGGAGACCCAGTACTTC.

The chain carries TRBV11-3 and TRBJ2-7, with 7 bases matching TRBD1. V trimming: 5 bases; J trimming: 3 bases; junction bases outside the gene matches: 10. The CDR3 runs 15 residues. Germline loops: CDR1 SGHNT, CDR2 YENEEA. CDR3 residues: CASSNYLGQSYEQYF. DNA of the CDR3: TGTGCCAGCAGCAACTACCTGGGACAGAGCTACGAGCAGTACTTC.

The chain is built from TRBV7-9 and TRBJ1-6; weak D call: TRBD1 (5 bases). The germline V and J ends were trimmed by 3 bases and 2 bases, with 8 bases remaining between them. Germline V gene data show CDR1 as SEHNR and CDR2 as FQNEAQ (reference sequence). CDR3 length equals 15 residues. The CDR3 nucleotides are TGTGCCAGCAGCTTTGGGACGGCCTATAATTCACCCCTCCACTTT. Translation gives CASSFGTAYNSPLHF.

V and J are TRBV6-5 and TRBJ1-2, with D possibly matching TRBD1 (5 bases). V dropped 8 bases and J dropped 3 bases, with 13 bases sitting between them. Looked up from germline, CDR1 is MNHEY and CDR2 is SVGAGI. The CDR3 totals 13 residues. The CDR3 loop reads CASLGRDDYGYTF. In DNA form, the CDR3 reads TGTGCCAGCCTTGGCAGGGACGACTATGGCTACACCTTC.

This chain links TRBV25-1 with TRBJ2-1, with D possibly matching TRBD2 (5 bases). Germline loops: CDR1 MGHDK, CDR2 SYGVNS. This CDR3 region has 11 residues. The V end lost 8 bases, the J end lost 9 bases, and 11 bases lay between the germline ends. For the CDR3, the DNA is TGTGCCAGCTGGGGTAGCGTTGAGCAGTTCTTC. This sequence encodes CASWGSVEQFF. Drawing the rest from reference TRBV25-1 and TRBJ2-1, the complete variable domain is EADIYQTPRYLVIGTGKKITLECSQTMGHDKMYWYQQDPGMELHLIHYSYGVNSTEKGDLSSESTVSRIRTEHFPLTLESARPSHTSQYLCASWGSVEQFFGPGTRLTVL.

CDR3 sequence: CASSPRVGGRTDTQYF. For the CDR3, the DNA is TGTGCCAGCAGCCCTCGGGTAGGGGGCAGGACAGATACGCAGTATTTT. This sequence joins TRBV5-4 and TRBJ2-3, with 7 bases matching TRBD1. Unmatched junction bases numbered 11, after V lost 4 bases and J lost 3 bases. Germline CDR1 reads SGHNT; CDR2 reads YYREEE (reference sequence). This CDR3 has 16 amino acids.

This chain links TRBV5-6 with TRBJ2-1; 8 bases are a match to TRBD2. CDR1 is SGHDT, CDR2 YYEEEE, per germline. This CDR3 spans 16 amino acids. Germline trimming cut 4 bases from V and 7 bases from J; bases unmatched to any gene: 13. The CDR3 DNA reads TGTGCCAGCAGCCCCCTTGGGCGGGGGGTCCAAAATGAGCAGTTCTTC. Amino acids: CASSPLGRGVQNEQFF.

The chain uses TRBV30 and TRBJ2-1, with a tentative D call TRBD1 (6 bases). Trimming left V 4 bases short and J 10 bases short, with 11 bases between. Germline assignment: CDR1 GTSNPN and CDR2 SVGIG (reference sequence). This CDR3 spans 11 amino acids. CDR3: CAWTLGTEQFF. CDR3 nucleotides: TGTGCCTGGACCCTAGGGACAGAGCAGTTCTTC.

A few counts support this clone. The CDR3 nucleotides read TGTGCCAGCAGCTTGGGGGGGGCGCTTAACACCGGGGAGCTGTTTTTT. Encoded protein: CASSLGGALNTGELFF. V and J are TRBV5-4 and TRBJ2-2; perhaps D is TRBD1 or TRBD2 (6 bases each). Trimming took off 0 bases at V and 2 bases at J, with 11 bases between the two ends. The CDR3 consists of 16 residues. Germline V CDR1 and CDR2: SGHNT, YYREEE (reference sequence).

The chain links TRBV13 to TRBJ2-7; either TRBD1 or TRBD2 may supply D (5 bases each). The CDR3 runs 11 residues. Per germline, CDR1 PRHDT and CDR2 FYEKMQ (reference sequence). V was cut by 3 bases and J by 5 bases, with 5 bases left in between. CDR3 amino acids: CASSLGDEQYF. The CDR3 DNA is TGTGCCAGCAGCTTGGGGGACGAGCAGTACTTC.

The V and J genes are TRBV6-4 and TRBJ2-3, with 7 positions matching TRBD1. CDR1 is MRHNA and CDR2 is SNTAGT in the germline V gene. V dropped 0 bases and J dropped 6; count of bases not matched to a gene: 3. The CDR3 is 14 amino acids. CDR3 sequence (DNA): TGTGCCAGCAGTGACTCCGTGACAGGGGATACGCAGTATTTT. Amino acids: CASSDSVTGDTQYF.

V and J are TRBV7-3 and TRBJ2-5, with 10 bases that match TRBD2. The V gene end was trimmed by 6 bases and the J gene end by 6 bases; junction bases not matched to a gene: 10. Germline values: CDR1 SGHTA, CDR2 FQGTGA. There are 15 residues in the CDR3. CDR3 amino acids: CASSLSGGARKTQYF. The CDR3 DNA reads as TGTGCCAGCAGTCTCAGCGGGGGGGCCAGGAAGACCCAGTACTTC.

The chain links TRBV7-9 to TRBJ1-1, with no clear D. The CDR3 runs to 11 residues. The V gene's germline CDR1 is SEHNR and CDR2 FQNEAQ (reference sequence). Trimming removed 0 bases from V and 8 bases from J, with 4 bases in between. The CDR3 loop reads CASSLAPEAFF. The CDR3 nucleotides are TGTGCCAGCAGCTTAGCGCCAGAAGCTTTCTTT. Drawing the rest from reference TRBV7-9 and TRBJ1-1, the complete variable domain is DTGVSQNPRHKITKRGQNVTFRCDPISEHNRLYWYRQTLGQGPEFLTYFQNEAQLEKSRLLSDRFSAERPKGSFSTLEIQRTEQGDSAMYLCASSLAPEAFFGQGTRLTVV.

The V and J genes are TRBV28 and TRBJ2-5, with 7 bases fitting TRBD1. Per germline, CDR1 MDHEN and CDR2 SYDVKM. Losses at the gene ends were 9 bases for V and 1 base for J; bases not matched to a gene: 5. The CDR3 is 13 amino acids. In nucleotides, the CDR3 is TGTGCCAGTGGGGGACAGCCCCAAGAGACCCAGTACTTC. As protein: CASGGQPQETQYF. Supplemented by reference TRBV28 and TRBJ2-5, the full variable domain reads DVKVTQSSRYLVKRTGEKVFLECVQDMDHENMFWYRQDPGLGLRLIYFSYDVKMKEKGDIPEGYSVSREKKERFSLILESASTNQTSMYLCASGGQPQETQYFGPGTRLLVL.